This TCR beta chain was profiled in a study of blood T cell repertoires in COVID-19. Study in general: T cells, B-cell-depleted T cells, or PBMCs provided the cDNA or gDNA that served as material.

CDR1 is SGHRS, CDR2 YFSETQ, per germline. The CDR3 consists of 15 residues. Between the trimmed V and J ends, which lost 0 bases and 5 bases, there was a span of 11 bases. Method: immunoSEQ multiplex PCR; TCRdb's copy keeps in-frame clones and lacks some. The sample has some 220,000 clones, around nine tenths seen once. Sequenced material: peripheral blood. This chain links TRBV5-1 with TRBJ1-4; D remains unclear. This receptor was taken from a man aged 25-45 years with COVID-19, enrolled during active disease. The DNA of the CDR3 is TGCGCCAGCAGCTTGGCCTTTGGAGGCAATGAAAAACTGTTTTTT. Its translation is CASSLAFGGNEKLFF.